This is a list of T cell receptor beta chains from one sample in a study of T cell repertoires in cytomegalovirus infection. TCRdb ran MiXCR on the reads and lists one entry per CDR3 protein. Among 450,000 to 600,000 distinct CDR3 sequences listed, about 39% were seen once. Their cognate antigens are unknown. The sample was cultured PBMCs, taken from culture after CMV antigen stimulation. Receptors originate from a human donor in good health (CMV status not recorded). Some clones in this sample may be carry-over from other donors' samples. The CDR3 runs from the conserved cysteine through the conserved F or W.

j_gene,v_gene,CDR3aa
TRBJ1-2,TRBV5-1,CASSRGQGDGGNYGYTF
TRBJ2-7,TRBV6-1,CASSGGDRWAYEQYF
TRBJ1-3,TRBV7-9,CASRLDGSGNTIYF
TRBJ2-1,TRBV4-1,CASSQSGLLYNEQFF
TRBJ2-1,TRBV6-2/TRBV6-3,CASRHREYNEQFF
TRBJ1-1,TRBV2,CASSPGQGGYTEAFF
TRBJ1-6,TRBV12-3/TRBV12-4,CASSRGLSSPLHF
TRBJ2-7,TRBV7-2,CASSPSGQLYEQYF
TRBJ2-1,TRBV6-6,CASSTPGGSSYNEQFF
TRBJ2-3,TRBV6-1,CASSATLARGDTQYF
TRBJ2-5,TRBV20-1,CSGRSAETQYF
TRBJ1-6,TRBV7-2,CASSWDRGASPLHF
TRBJ1-4,TRBV6-1,CASSEIGGEKLFF
TRBJ2-1,TRBV5-5,CASSLRDQTYNEQFF
TRBJ1-1,TRBV12-3/TRBV12-4,CASRRGHPDTEAFF
TRBJ1-2,TRBV12-3/TRBV12-4,CASSLRRTLNYGYTF
TRBJ2-7,TRBV11-2,CASSLNVVLEQYF
TRBJ2-3,TRBV7-6,CASSLFGGSLAGVGDTQYF
TRBJ2-5,TRBV7-8,CASSPSGTNQETQYF
TRBJ1-3,TRBV5-4,CASSSVNGNTIYF
TRBJ1-1,TRBV19,CASRSQIVTTEAFF
TRBJ2-5,TRBV2,CASSDSSGRRETQYF
TRBJ2-7,TRBV7-2,CASSHDGAGKYF
TRBJ1-2,TRBV6-6,CASSFSGADYGYTF
TRBJ2-3,TRBV11-3,CASSMDSTDTQYF
TRBJ1-6,TRBV7-2,CASSLGIYSPLHF
TRBJ2-7,TRBV6-6,CASSYLGSGPSSYEQYF
TRBJ2-5,TRBV7-8,CASAPGPQGTQYF
TRBJ1-2,TRBV7-2,CASSPKGTDGYTF
TRBJ2-1,TRBV7-6,CASSRSTGNEQFF
TRBJ2-5,TRBV15,CATSLGGGWETQYF
TRBJ2-3,TRBV7-9,CASSLEAGVTDTQYF
TRBJ2-1,TRBV6-5,CASSYGTVDNEQFF
TRBJ2-7,TRBV6-1,CASRSPDRGSYEQYF
TRBJ2-1,TRBV4-3,CASSQELAGTLNEQFF
TRBJ2-7,TRBV2,CASSDTGHEQYF
TRBJ2-6,TRBV7-8,CASSLASTGPTGGANVLTF
TRBJ1-5,TRBV11-2,CASSRGTGVQPQHF
TRBJ2-7,TRBV12-3/TRBV12-4,CVSSPLSGGHHEQYF
TRBJ1-5,TRBV30,CAWSLQDNQPQHF
TRBJ2-3,TRBV6-6,CASSRPAATDTQYF
TRBJ2-3,TRBV2,CASSTGDGTDTQYF
TRBJ2-1,TRBV12-3/TRBV12-4,CASSPLRGEGSYNEQFF
TRBJ1-5,TRBV6-1,CASSEGGRSYSNQPQHF
TRBJ2-6,TRBV10-3,CAISEGYSGANVLTF
TRBJ2-1,TRBV11-2,CASSHGIVEQFF
TRBJ2-7,TRBV12-3/TRBV12-4,CASSPLTGIGEQYF
TRBJ2-1,TRBV27,CASSRTGTLVNEQFF
TRBJ2-1,TRBV5-6,CASSLPGLVVEKNEQFF
TRBJ1-5,TRBV20-1,CSATLTGRSSQPQHF